The rows below give T cell receptor beta chains drawn from one sample of a study of cytomegalovirus exposure and HLA in healthy donors. Here immunoSEQ multiplex PCR was the method, and the copy in TCRdb shows in-frame clones only, minus some. The table lists 90,000 to 120,000 clones, 65% to 80% of them singletons, with around 3% in the top ten. The sample taken for sequencing was PBMCs. These receptor sequences come from a middle-aged woman in good health and CMV-seronegative. CDR3s include the opening cysteine and the closing phenylalanine or tryptophan. Each record gives: J gene, V gene, CDR3 protein.

J gene: TRBJ2-3
V gene: TRBV5-4
CDR3 protein: CASSPGGGTGTDTQYF

J gene: TRBJ2-5
V gene: TRBV4-3
CDR3 protein: CASSQDQSKTQYF

J gene: TRBJ1-5
V gene: TRBV28
CDR3 protein: CASSQGNQPQHF

J gene: TRBJ1-4
V gene: TRBV5-8
CDR3 protein: CASSSGLRREKLFF

J gene: TRBJ1-4
V gene: TRBV7-8
CDR3 protein: CASSHHRRDRRIEKLFF

J gene: TRBJ2-2
V gene: TRBV18
CDR3 protein: CASSRQGHSTGELFF

J gene: TRBJ2-3
V gene: TRBV29-1
CDR3 protein: CSVEGLAGGGTTDTQYF

J gene: TRBJ1-4
V gene: TRBV28
CDR3 protein: CASKLRAREKLFF

J gene: TRBJ1-4
V gene: TRBV2
CDR3 protein: CASRDDRINEKLFF

J gene: TRBJ2-3
V gene: TRBV28
CDR3 protein: CASSGGGQGPDTQYF

J gene: TRBJ2-5
V gene: TRBV4-2
CDR3 protein: CASSQQQGVQETQYF

J gene: TRBJ1-4
V gene: TRBV19
CDR3 protein: CASAQGDRGLKGNEKLFF

J gene: TRBJ1-6
V gene: TRBV4-3
CDR3 protein: CASSQQDTFNSPLHF

J gene: TRBJ1-1
V gene: TRBV19
CDR3 protein: CATEDRGFAFF

J gene: TRBJ2-7
V gene: TRBV7-2
CDR3 protein: CASSLGGTISYEQYF

J gene: TRBJ2-1
V gene: TRBV28
CDR3 protein: CASSSSRTGGFNEQFF

J gene: TRBJ2-1
V gene: TRBV7-2
CDR3 protein: CASSLQGTVGRGEQFF

J gene: TRBJ2-1
V gene: TRBV15
CDR3 protein: CATSRDLREASYNEQFF

J gene: TRBJ2-5
V gene: TRBV6-5
CDR3 protein: CASSYPWGGGQETQYF

J gene: TRBJ2-5
V gene: TRBV2
CDR3 protein: CASSPWFAVQETQYF

J gene: TRBJ1-1
V gene: TRBV5-4
CDR3 protein: CASSEALNTEAFF

J gene: TRBJ2-1
V gene: TRBV29-1
CDR3 protein: CSVDQGYNEQFF

J gene: TRBJ1-1
V gene: TRBV15
CDR3 protein: CATSSLQGKNTEAFF

J gene: TRBJ2-5
V gene: TRBV14
CDR3 protein: CASSQDTRRETQYF

J gene: TRBJ2-1
V gene: TRBV28
CDR3 protein: CASSLTRGLYNEQFF

J gene: TRBJ2-7
V gene: TRBV7-9
CDR3 protein: CSSSLPSGGYEQYF

J gene: TRBJ2-5
V gene: TRBV5-1
CDR3 protein: CASMSIFGGSGTQYF

J gene: TRBJ2-3
V gene: TRBV21-1
CDR3 protein: CASSKNRGDTQYF

J gene: TRBJ2-7
V gene: TRBV10-3
CDR3 protein: CAISPGRGRAEREDQQYF

J gene: TRBJ1-5
V gene: TRBV7-8
CDR3 protein: CASSSYTSNQPQHF

J gene: TRBJ1-1
V gene: TRBV18
CDR3 protein: CASSSLQGVTLEAFF

J gene: TRBJ2-1
V gene: TRBV5-6
CDR3 protein: CASSQGGTGDDEQFF

J gene: TRBJ1-1
V gene: TRBV5-1
CDR3 protein: CASSGGQFGYTEAFF

J gene: TRBJ1-3
V gene: TRBV6-1
CDR3 protein: CASRQSSGNTIYF

J gene: TRBJ2-2
V gene: TRBV5-1
CDR3 protein: CASSFWGGPGELFF

J gene: TRBJ2-1
V gene: TRBV14
CDR3 protein: CASSPTLVDNEQFF

J gene: TRBJ1-2
V gene: TRBV5-1
CDR3 protein: CASSAGQTGDYGYTF

J gene: TRBJ2-1
V gene: TRBV5-6
CDR3 protein: CASSYGSRNEQFF

J gene: TRBJ2-1
V gene: TRBV28
CDR3 protein: CASSNRGKGYNEQFF

J gene: TRBJ1-2
V gene: TRBV2
CDR3 protein: CASSRDKGYGYTF